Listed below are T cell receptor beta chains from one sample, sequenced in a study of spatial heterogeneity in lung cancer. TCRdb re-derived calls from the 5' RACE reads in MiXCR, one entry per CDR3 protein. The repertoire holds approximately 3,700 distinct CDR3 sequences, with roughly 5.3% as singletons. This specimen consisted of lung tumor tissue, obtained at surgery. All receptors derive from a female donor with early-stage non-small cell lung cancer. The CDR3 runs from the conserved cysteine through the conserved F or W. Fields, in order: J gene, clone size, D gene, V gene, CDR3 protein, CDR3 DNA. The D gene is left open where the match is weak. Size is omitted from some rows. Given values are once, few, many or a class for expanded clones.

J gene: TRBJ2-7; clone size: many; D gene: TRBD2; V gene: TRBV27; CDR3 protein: CAKNSGSSSYEQYF; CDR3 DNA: TGTGCCAAAAATAGCGGGTCAAGCTCCTACGAGCAGTACTTC
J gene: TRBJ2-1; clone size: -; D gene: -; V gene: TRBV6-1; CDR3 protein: CASSGGQGEGEQFF; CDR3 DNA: TGTGCCAGCAGTGGGGGGCAGGGTGAGGGTGAGCAGTTCTTC
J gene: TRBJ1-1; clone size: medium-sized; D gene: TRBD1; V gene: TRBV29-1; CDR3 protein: CSDPTGNGTEAFF; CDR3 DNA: TGCAGCGATCCGACAGGGAACGGCACTGAAGCTTTCTTT
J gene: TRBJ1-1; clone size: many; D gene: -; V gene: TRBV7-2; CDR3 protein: CASSPGPDVEAFF; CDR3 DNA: TGTGCCAGCAGCCCCGGGCCAGACGTTGAAGCTTTCTTT
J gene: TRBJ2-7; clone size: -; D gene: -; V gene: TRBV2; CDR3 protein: CASSWDNREQYF; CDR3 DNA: TGTGCCAGCAGTTGGGACAACCGAGAGCAGTACTTC
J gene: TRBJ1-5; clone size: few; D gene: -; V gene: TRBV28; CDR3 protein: CASTFGSGNQPQHF; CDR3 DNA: TGTGCCAGCACTTTTGGGTCTGGCAATCAGCCCCAGCATTTT
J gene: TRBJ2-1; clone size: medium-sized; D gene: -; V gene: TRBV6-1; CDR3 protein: CASSEGMVKTYNEQFF; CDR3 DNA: TGTGCCAGCAGTGAAGGCATGGTTAAGACCTACAATGAGCAGTTCTTC
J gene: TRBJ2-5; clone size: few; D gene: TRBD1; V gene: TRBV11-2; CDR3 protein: CASSPTGDGETQYF; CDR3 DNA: TGTGCCAGCAGTCCGACAGGGGACGGGGAGACCCAGTACTTC
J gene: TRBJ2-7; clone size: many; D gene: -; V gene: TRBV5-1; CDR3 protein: CASSLRGDEQYF; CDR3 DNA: TGCGCCAGCAGCTTGAGGGGAGACGAGCAGTACTTC
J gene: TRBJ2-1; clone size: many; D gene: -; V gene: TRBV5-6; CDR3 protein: CASSRTAGYNEQFF; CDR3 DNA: TGTGCCAGCAGCCGGACGGCGGGTTACAATGAGCAGTTCTTC
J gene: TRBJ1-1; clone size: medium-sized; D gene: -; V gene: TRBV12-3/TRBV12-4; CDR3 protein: CASSYGEGTEAFF; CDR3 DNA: TGTGCCAGCAGTTATGGGGAGGGCACTGAAGCTTTCTTT
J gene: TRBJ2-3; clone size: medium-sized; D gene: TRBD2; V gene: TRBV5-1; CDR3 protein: CASLDGRREDATQYF; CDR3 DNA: TGCGCCAGCTTGGATGGGCGGCGGGAGGACGCTACGCAGTATTTT
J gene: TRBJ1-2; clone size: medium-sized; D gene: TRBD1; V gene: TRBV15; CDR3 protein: CATSSSKTGPFNYGYTF; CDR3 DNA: TGTGCCACCAGCTCCTCCAAGACAGGGCCTTTTAACTATGGCTACACCTTC
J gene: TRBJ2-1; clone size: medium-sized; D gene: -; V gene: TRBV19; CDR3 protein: CARGWNEQFF; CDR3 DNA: TGTGCCAGAGGGTGGAATGAGCAGTTCTTC
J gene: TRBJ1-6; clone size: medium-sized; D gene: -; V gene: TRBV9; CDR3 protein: CASSEDGMPHSPLHF; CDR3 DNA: TGTGCCAGCAGCGAAGATGGGATGCCTCATTCACCCCTCCACTTT
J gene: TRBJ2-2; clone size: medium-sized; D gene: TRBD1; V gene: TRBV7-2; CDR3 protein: CASSPRDRGGSGELFF; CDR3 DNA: TGTGCCAGCAGCCCCCGGGACAGGGGAGGATCCGGGGAGCTGTTTTTT
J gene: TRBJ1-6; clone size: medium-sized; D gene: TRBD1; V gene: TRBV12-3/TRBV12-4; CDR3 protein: CASNEDRGNSPLHF; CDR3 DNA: TGTGCCAGCAACGAGGACAGGGGAAATTCACCCCTCCACTTT
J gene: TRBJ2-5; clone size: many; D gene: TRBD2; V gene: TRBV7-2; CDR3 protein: CASSPVGLAGGTQYF; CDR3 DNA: TGTGCCAGCAGCCCAGTCGGACTAGCGGGCGGGACCCAGTACTTC
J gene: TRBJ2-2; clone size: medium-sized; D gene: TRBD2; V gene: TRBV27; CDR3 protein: CASSLGLLAGGLRGTGELFF; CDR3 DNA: TGTGCCAGCAGTTTAGGTCTTCTAGCGGGGGGGCTCCGCGGCACCGGGGAGCTGTTTTTT
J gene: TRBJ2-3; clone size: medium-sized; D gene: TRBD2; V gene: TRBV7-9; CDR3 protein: CASSPKRLAGGTDTQYF; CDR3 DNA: TGTGCCAGCAGTCCGAAGAGGCTAGCGGGAGGCACAGATACGCAGTATTTT
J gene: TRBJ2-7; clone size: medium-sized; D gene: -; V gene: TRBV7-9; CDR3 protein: CASSLAGSYEQYF; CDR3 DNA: TGTGCCAGCAGCTTAGCAGGGTCCTACGAGCAGTACTTC
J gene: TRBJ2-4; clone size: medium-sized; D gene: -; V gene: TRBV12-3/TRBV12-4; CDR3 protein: CASTIGGGKNIQYF; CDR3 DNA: TGTGCCAGCACCATAGGGGGGGGTAAAAACATTCAGTACTTC